The next 14 T cell receptor beta chains were all read from a single sample in a study of blood T cell repertoires in COVID-19. Measured with immunoSEQ multiplex PCR; TCRdb has only the in-frame clones, and not every one. The sample lists fewer than 250,000 clones, around 85% seen once, with 3% to 4% in the top ten. Sequencing was performed on PBMCs or T cells enriched from blood (not recorded which). Source of these receptors: a middle-aged woman with acute COVID-19.

This clone was seen a single time. The chain recombines TRBV19 with TRBJ2-4, with 9 bases that match TRBD2. The ends lost 5 bases at V and 10 bases at J; junction bases unmatched: 3. Germline loops: CDR1 LNHDA, CDR2 SQIVND (reference sequence). The CDR3 is 12 residues long. CDR3 residues: CASSPAGGIQYF. DNA of the CDR3: TGTGCCAGTAGTCCAGCGGGAGGAATTCAGTACTTC.

The gene calls are TRBV30 and TRBJ1-2; the match to TRBD1 covers 8 bases. Germline CDR1 GTSNPN, CDR2 SVGIG (reference sequence). This CDR3 comprises 14 residues. The J segment lost 7 bases and the V segment lost 0 bases, leaving 7 bases of the junction unmatched. For the CDR3, the DNA is TGTGCCTGGAGTGTAAACAGGGGGATGGGTGGCTACACCTTC. Translating gives CAWSVNRGMGGYTF.

This clone was seen a handful of times. The chain is built from TRBV19 and TRBJ2-7, with D maybe TRBD2 (5 bases). This CDR3 comprises 16 residues. Trimming cost V 3 bases and J 4 bases, with 19 bases left between them. Germline V gene data show CDR1 as LNHDA and CDR2 as SQIVND (reference sequence). As DNA, the CDR3 is TGTGCCAGTAGTATCGGTTTGAGCCCATCGGGGTACGAGCAGTACTTC. It is translated as CASSIGLSPSGYEQYF.

This clone has just one count. The V and J genes are TRBV7-8 and TRBJ2-4, with 8 bases matching TRBD1. V was clipped by 3 bases and J by 6 bases; unmatched bases: 4. The CDR3 extends over 14 amino acids. Germline assignment: CDR1 SGHVS and CDR2 FQNEAQ. Here the CDR3 DNA reads TGTGCCAGCAGCTTTAGAGACAGGGGAAACATTCAGTACTTC. Residues: CASSFRDRGNIQYF.

The chain links TRBV5-4 to TRBJ2-3; 8 nucleotides match TRBD2. J gave up 3 bases and V 4 bases, and 4 bases lay outside the gene matches. Germline V CDR1 and CDR2: SGHNT, YYREEE (reference sequence). The CDR3 runs to 14 residues. CDR3 loop: CASSAGGGTDTQYF. In DNA, the CDR3 is TGTGCCAGCAGCGCGGGAGGAGGTACAGATACGCAGTATTTT.

The chain employs TRBV6-5 and TRBJ2-1; D remains ambiguous. Deletions cut 6 bases from V and 5 bases from J, with 8 bases between. CDR1 is MNHEY and CDR2 is SVGAGI in the germline V gene. The CDR3 length is 12 residues. Here the CDR3 DNA reads TGTGCCAGCAGCGAGTCTAACAATGAGCAGTTCTTC. Its translation: CASSESNNEQFF.

J is TRBJ2-5 and V is TRBV4-1; 10 bases line up with TRBD2. Unmatched junction bases numbered 3, after V lost 0 bases and J lost 5 bases. This CDR3 contains 15 residues. The germline CDR1 and CDR2 sequences are MGHRA and YSYEKL. CDR3 nucleotide sequence: TGCGCCAGCAGCCAAGACCCTAGCGGGAGCGAGACCCAGTACTTC. Residues: CASSQDPSGSETQYF.

V usage is TRBV5-1 and J usage is TRBJ2-7; TRBD1 aligns across 8 bases. Unmatched junction bases numbered 8, after V lost 3 bases and J lost 3 bases. Per germline, CDR1 SGHRS and CDR2 YFSETQ. The CDR3 length is 15 residues. As DNA, the CDR3 is TGCGCCAGCAGCTGGGACAGGAGTCTAAACTACGAGCAGTACTTC. This translates into CASSWDRSLNYEQYF.

The chain recombines TRBV7-8 with TRBJ1-5; the D is unclear. Germline assignment: CDR1 SGHVS and CDR2 FQNEAQ. There are 16 residues in the CDR3. The V end lost 1 base, the J end lost 0 bases, and 10 bases lay between the germline ends. Here the CDR3 DNA reads TGTGCCAGCAGCTTAGATGGGCCCTATAGCAATCAGCCCCAGCATTTT. It codes for CASSLDGPYSNQPQHF. Variable domain in full (rest from reference TRBV7-8 and TRBJ1-5): GAGVSQSPRYKVAKRGQDVALRCDPISGHVSLFWYQQALGQGPEFLTYFQNEAQLDKSGLPSDRFFAERPEGSVSTLKIQRTQQEDSAVYLCASSLDGPYSNQPQHFGDGTRLSIL.

V gene TRBV11-2 combines with J gene TRBJ1-3, with D unclear. The CDR3 consists of 15 residues. Germline values: CDR1 SGHAT, CDR2 FQNNGV. The V end was cut by 2 bases, the J end by 3 bases, with 11 bases between. The chain's CDR3 is CASSLLRFGGNTIYF. The CDR3 DNA is TGTGCCAGCAGCTTACTCAGGTTTGGTGGAAACACCATATATTTT.

The J gene is TRBJ2-7, the V gene TRBV2; 7 bases match TRBD1. The CDR3 consists of 12 residues. V was clipped by 4 bases and J by 6 bases; unmatched bases: 3. CDR1 and CDR2 (germline): SNHLY, FYNNEI. The CDR3 bases are TGTGCCAGCAGTGTACAGGGGACCGAGCAGTACTTC. It specifies CASSVQGTEQYF.

The chain recombines TRBV3-1 (or the pseudogene TRBV3-2) with TRBJ2-7, with 8 positions matching TRBD1. There are 17 residues in the CDR3. V gave up 4 bases and J gave up 0 bases; unmatched junction bases: 11. The germline gives CDR1 LGHDT, CDR2 YNNKEL (reference sequence). The CDR3 DNA reads as TGTGCCAGCAGCCTCCGGACAGGGAATTTTGACTCCTACGAGCAGTACTTC. This encodes CASSLRTGNFDSYEQYF.

The chain uses TRBV10-1 and TRBJ2-7; TRBD2 agrees at 9 bases. V shed 3 bases and J 7 bases; nucleotides not matched to a gene: 7. This CDR3 contains 14 residues. In germline, CDR1 is WNHNN, CDR2 SYGVQD (reference sequence). CDR3 sequence: CASSDGGRAGEQYF. The DNA for the CDR3 is TGCGCCAGCAGTGACGGCGGGAGGGCTGGAGAGCAGTACTTC.

The J gene is TRBJ1-1, the V gene TRBV30; the D gene is possibly TRBD1 (6 bases). The CDR3 spans 13 residues. Germline CDR1 GTSNPN, CDR2 SVGIG (reference sequence). The V and J ends lost 1 base and 4 bases respectively, with 10 bases between them. As DNA, the CDR3 is TGTGCCTGGAGTGAGACAGGAACCACTGAAGCTTTCTTT. Its translation: CAWSETGTTEAFF. Variable domain in full (rest from reference TRBV30 and TRBJ1-1): SQTIHQWPATLVQPVGSPLSLECTVEGTSNPNLYWYRQAAGRGLQLLFYSVGIGQISSEVPQNLSASRPQDRQFILSSKKLLLSDSGFYLCAWSETGTTEAFFGQGTRLTVV.